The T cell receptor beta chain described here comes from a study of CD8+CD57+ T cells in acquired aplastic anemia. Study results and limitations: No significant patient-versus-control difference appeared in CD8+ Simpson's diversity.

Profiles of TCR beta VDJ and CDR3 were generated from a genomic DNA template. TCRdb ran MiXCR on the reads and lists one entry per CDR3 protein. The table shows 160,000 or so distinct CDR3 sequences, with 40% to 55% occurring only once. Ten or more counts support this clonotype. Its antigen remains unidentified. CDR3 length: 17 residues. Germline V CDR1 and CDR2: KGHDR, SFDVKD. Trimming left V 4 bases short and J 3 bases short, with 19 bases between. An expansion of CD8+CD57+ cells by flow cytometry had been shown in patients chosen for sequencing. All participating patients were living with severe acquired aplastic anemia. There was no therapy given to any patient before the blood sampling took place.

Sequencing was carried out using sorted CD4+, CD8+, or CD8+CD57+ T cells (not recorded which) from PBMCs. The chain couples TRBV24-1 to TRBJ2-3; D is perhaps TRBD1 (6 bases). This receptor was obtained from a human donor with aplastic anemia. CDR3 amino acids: CATSEAPQGRGTDTQYF. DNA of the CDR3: TGTGCCACCAGTGAGGCCCCCCAGGGGAGAGGGACAGATACGCAGTATTTT.